These 27 T cell receptor beta chains were sequenced from one sample in a study of post-analysis software for immune sequencing data. General study points: Five TRBV segments, including TRBV5-6, TRBV5-1 and TRBV20-1, were more frequent in patients than controls.

No antigen has been identified for these receptors. Unique molecular identifiers were carried by the TCR beta cDNA libraries. TCRdb used MiXCR to reprocess the PCR reads, holding one entry per CDR3 protein. This sample has 380,000 or so distinct CDR3 sequences, with 30% to 45% found just once. Specimen: blood. The source is a girl under 18 with multiple sclerosis.

This clonotype occurred a few times. The genes are TRBV10-3 and TRBJ2-7; D is unclear. CDR1 is ENHRY, CDR2 SYGVKD, per germline. Trimming removed 8 bases at V and 0 bases at J, with 11 bases between. CDR3 size: 13 residues. In DNA form, the CDR3 reads TGTGCCATCGGTTCGGACGGCTCCTACGAGCAGTACTTC. Translation gives CAIGSDGSYEQYF.

The chain has TRBV24-1 and TRBJ2-1; 11 bases match TRBD2. Germline V CDR1 and CDR2: KGHDR, SFDVKD. Germline trimming cut 6 bases from V and 7 bases from J; bases unmatched to any gene: 7. The CDR3 contains 15 residues. The CDR3 loop is CATSSSTSGVNEQFF. The CDR3 nucleotides are TGTGCCACCAGTTCTTCGACTAGCGGGGTAAATGAGCAGTTCTTC.

This clonotype was observed a handful of times. The chain is built from TRBV3-1 and TRBJ2-3; possible D gene TRBD1, 6 bases. This CDR3 has 14 residues. V dropped 4 bases and J dropped 1 base, with 9 bases sitting between them. Germline-derived CDR1 and CDR2 are LGHDT and YNNKEL (reference sequence). CDR3 sequence: CASSLKGGTDTQYF. The CDR3 nucleotides read TGTGCCAGCAGCCTTAAGGGGGGCACAGATACGCAGTATTTT.

Notes on this clonotype: At one of its ends the junction is not consistent with the germline gene, which may arise from a read error. The rearrangement joins TRBV29-1 to TRBJ2-7; 8 bases line up with TRBD1. Germline V CDR1 and CDR2: SQVTM, ANQGSEA. This CDR3 comprises 12 residues. CDR3 in amino acids: CSATQGAHELYF. As DNA, the CDR3 is TGCAGCGCTACCCAGGGGGCCCACGAGCTGTACTTC.

The sample holds one count of this clonotype. J is TRBJ1-5 and V is TRBV16, with D possibly matching TRBD1 (5 bases). This CDR3 is 13 amino acids long. CDR1 and CDR2 (germline): KGHSY, FQNENV. Trimming removed 4 bases from V and 7 bases from J, with 11 bases in between. The CDR3 region has the DNA TGTGCCAGCAGCCCCCCCCGGGGGCAGCCCCAGCATTTT. This translates into CASSPPRGQPQHF.

V usage is TRBV12-3 or TRBV12-4 and J usage is TRBJ2-6; 8 bases are a match to TRBD2. The CDR3 is made up of 14 amino acids. Trimming removed 6 bases from V and 13 bases from J; junction bases left unmatched: 11. The DNA of the CDR3 is TGTGCCAGCAGCCCCAAGTTCAGCGGGAGTGTCCTGACTTTC. Protein sequence: CASSPKFSGSVLTF.

The table lists this clonotype with a few counts. This rearrangement joins TRBV12-3 or TRBV12-4 to TRBJ2-3; TRBD2 aligns across 8 bases. The junction had 3 bases not matched to a gene; V was cut back by 2 bases and J by 2 bases. The CDR3 spans 15 residues. CDR3: CASSLRTSNTDTQYF. Written as DNA, the CDR3 is TGTGCCAGCAGTTTAAGGACTAGCAACACAGATACGCAGTATTTT.

There are a few counts of this clonotype. This chain uses TRBV6-4 with TRBJ2-3, with D tentatively TRBD2 (7 bases). This CDR3 contains 14 residues. Trimming shortened V by 4 bases and J by 7 bases, and 15 bases separated the two germline ends. Germline-derived CDR1 and CDR2 are MRHNA and SNTAGT. DNA for the CDR3: TGTGCCAGCAGTGTCCGAGGGGGGGCGAATACGCAGTATTTT. Its protein is CASSVRGGANTQYF.

This clonotype has only a few counts. V and J are TRBV5-1 and TRBJ2-7, with a tentative D call TRBD1 (6 bases). The CDR3 totals 15 residues. Germline CDR1 SGHRS, CDR2 YFSETQ. Between the trimmed V and J ends, which lost 2 bases and 6 bases, there was a span of 18 bases. The CDR3 coding sequence is TGCGCCAGCAGCTTCTCAACCCCAGGGGCAAGCGAGCAGTACTTC. Encoded protein: CASSFSTPGASEQYF.

For this clonotype: One end of the junction is discordant with germline, which a read error may explain. The chain uses TRBV10-3 and TRBJ1-2, with 9 bases that match TRBD1. CDR1 and CDR2 (germline): ENHRY, SYGVKD. This CDR3 comprises 13 residues. CDR3 in DNA: TGTGCCCTCAGGACAGGGGAGAACTATGGCTACACCTTC. Protein product: CALRTGENYGYTF.

This clonotype was counted a few times. V gene TRBV12-3 or TRBV12-4 combines with J gene TRBJ2-7, with 13 bases matching TRBD2. The CDR3 has 17 amino acids. Trimming removed 3 bases from V and 1 base from J; junction bases left unmatched: 6. CDR3 protein: CASSFGLAGEMSYEQYF. In DNA form, the CDR3 reads TGTGCCAGCAGTTTCGGACTAGCGGGAGAGATGTCCTACGAGCAGTACTTC.

This clonotype occurred a few times. This chain uses TRBV11-2 with TRBJ1-4; 7 nucleotides line up with TRBD1. J gave up 7 bases and V 4 bases, and 12 bases lay outside the gene matches. The CDR3 extends over 16 amino acids. Germline values: CDR1 SGHAT, CDR2 FQNNGV. The CDR3 DNA sequence: TGTGCCAGCAGCTCCGGGACCTCAGGGGGAACTGAAAAACTGTTTTTT. This translates into CASSSGTSGGTEKLFF.

This clonotype was counted only a few times. V is TRBV7-2 and J is TRBJ2-1, with 8 positions matching TRBD1. The germline V gene has CDR1 SGHTA and CDR2 FQGNSA. This CDR3 comprises 16 residues. V lost 2 bases to trimming and J lost 6 bases; unmatched junction nucleotides: 9. CDR3 protein: CASSLRVGQERNEQFF. The CDR3 nucleotides are TGTGCCAGCAGCTTAAGAGTGGGACAGGAGCGCAATGAGCAGTTCTTC. Full variable domain (remainder filled in from reference TRBV7-2 and TRBJ2-1): GAGVSQSPSNKVTEKGKDVELRCDPISGHTALYWYRQSLGQGLEFLIYFQGNSAPDKSGLPSDRFSAERTGGSVSTLTIQRTQQEDSAVYLCASSLRVGQERNEQFFGPGTRLTVL.

V and J are TRBV5-1 and TRBJ2-5; D gene uncertain. V was cut by 5 bases and J by 0 bases, with 11 bases left in between. There are 14 residues in the CDR3. The V gene's germline CDR1 is SGHRS and CDR2 YFSETQ. The CDR3 region has the DNA TGCGCCAGCAGTCCCGAGACCCACCAAGAGACCCAGTACTTC. Its protein is CASSPETHQETQYF.

Only a few counts were recorded for this clonotype. The chain employs TRBV20-1 and TRBJ1-4; no reliable D call. Deletions cut 0 bases from V and 1 base from J, with 6 bases between. This CDR3 has 14 amino acids. Germline CDR1 and CDR2: DFQATT and SNEGSKA (reference sequence). In DNA, the CDR3 is TGCAGTGCTAGAGAGGCGGGAACTAATGAAAAACTGTTTTTT. Translation: CSAREAGTNEKLFF.

The chain carries TRBV5-1 and TRBJ1-5; no reliable D call. CDR3 length: 13 residues. Germline V gives CDR1 SGHRS, CDR2 YFSETQ. V gave up 1 base and J gave up 3 bases, with 5 bases separating them. CDR3 amino acids: CASSLHNNQPQHF. The CDR3 DNA sequence: TGCGCCAGCAGCTTGCACAACAATCAGCCCCAGCATTTT.

This clonotype was observed a handful of times. V usage is TRBV27 and J usage is TRBJ1-1; no clear D. The CDR3 has 12 amino acids. Germline CDR1 reads MNHEY; CDR2 reads SMNVEV (reference sequence). The ends were cut back, 6 bases at V and 3 bases at J, with 8 bases in the middle. The CDR3 DNA is TGTGCCAGCAGGGTTGGTCACACTGAAGCTTTCTTT. As protein: CASRVGHTEAFF.

This chain uses TRBV4-1 with TRBJ2-5; D unresolved. V was cut by 2 bases and J by 2 bases, with 15 bases left in between. The length of the CDR3 is 16 residues. From germline, CDR1 is MGHRA and CDR2 YSYEKL. CDR3 in DNA: TGCGCCAGCAGCCAATCCTCTGGGCGGCCACAAGAGACCCAGTACTTC. Amino acid sequence: CASSQSSGRPQETQYF.

V usage is TRBV25-1 and J usage is TRBJ2-5; D is perhaps TRBD1 (6 bases). The closer fit of TRBJ2-7 to the DNA end suggests the J call may be wrong. CDR1 is MGHDK, CDR2 SYGVNS, per germline. The CDR3 loop spans 16 amino acids. This chain's CDR3 is CASSEGQPIGTYEQYF. The CDR3 nucleotides are TGTGCCAGCAGTGAAGGACAGCCTATCGGGACCTACGAGCAGTACTTC.

This clonotype was picked up a small number of times. The genes are TRBV29-1 and TRBJ2-3, with D maybe TRBD2 (5 bases). The CDR3 contains 13 residues. The germline V and J ends were trimmed by 7 bases and 4 bases, with 15 bases remaining between them. Germline values: CDR1 SQVTM, CDR2 ANQGSEA. CDR3 DNA sequence: TGCAGCGCGGGAACTAGATACGCAGATACGCAGTATTTT. The encoded protein is CSAGTRYADTQYF.

The table lists this clonotype with a few counts. CDR3 region: CASSHLEEVGRETQYF. CDR3 bases: TGTGCCAGCAGCCATCTGGAGGAGGTCGGACGAGAGACCCAGTACTTC. This rearrangement joins TRBV3-1 to TRBJ2-5; D is perhaps TRBD2 (5 bases). The CDR3 runs to 16 residues. The germline CDR1 and CDR2 sequences are LGHDT and YNNKEL (reference sequence). V lost 3 bases, J lost 4 bases, and 18 bases lay in between.

This clonotype has more than one count but fewer than ten. This chain joins TRBV27 and TRBJ2-1; 7 nucleotides agree with TRBD2. The trim removed 0 bases at V and 11 bases at J, leaving 1 base unmatched. CDR3 length: 12 amino acids. The V gene's germline CDR1 is MNHEY and CDR2 SMNVEV (reference sequence). The DNA for the CDR3 is TGTGCCAGCAGTTTATCAGCGGGGCAGCAGTTCTTC. It codes for CASSLSAGQQFF.

CDR3 nucleotides: TGCGCCAGCAGCTCAGAGCCCGGGGGCCTGAGCTCCTACGAGCAGTACTTC. This translates into CASSSEPGGLSSYEQYF. The chain recombines TRBV5-1 with TRBJ2-7; D tentatively fits TRBD1 or TRBD2 (6 bases each). The CDR3 has 17 amino acids. Trimming stripped 3 bases from V and 0 bases from J, with 19 bases between. From germline, CDR1 is SGHRS and CDR2 YFSETQ.

The rearrangement uses TRBV7-2 and TRBJ2-1; 10 bases map to TRBD2. Germline CDR1 reads SGHTA; CDR2 reads FQGNSA. The J segment lost 8 bases and the V segment lost 4 bases, leaving 8 bases of the junction unmatched. CDR3 length: 15 residues. The CDR3 DNA is TGTGCCAGCAGCTCAGCGGGAGGGCCGGTGGATGAGCAGTTCTTC. It translates to CASSSAGGPVDEQFF.

The chain is built from TRBV2 and TRBJ2-7; D is unresolved. Germline V gives CDR1 SNHLY, CDR2 FYNNEI. The CDR3 consists of 10 residues. V dropped 3 bases and J dropped 6 bases, with 3 bases sitting between them. The CDR3 DNA reads TGTGCCAGCAGTGAGTTCGAGCAGTACTTC. It encodes CASSEFEQYF.

In its sample, this clonotype was seen a few times. The chain has TRBV13 and TRBJ1-2; a weak D match, TRBD1 (6 bases). The germline CDR1 and CDR2 sequences are PRHDT and FYEKMQ (reference sequence). Trimming took off 3 bases at V and 2 bases at J, with 10 bases between the two ends. There are 14 residues in the CDR3. The CDR3 region is CASSFRGENYGYTF. CDR3 nucleotides: TGTGCCAGCAGCTTTAGGGGGGAGAACTATGGCTACACCTTC.

The chain uses TRBV6-2 or TRBV6-3 and TRBJ1-1, with D perhaps TRBD1 (5 bases). Trimming took off 0 bases at V and 1 base at J, with 9 bases between the two ends. Germline CDR1 reads MNHEY; CDR2 reads SVGEGT. This CDR3 has 15 amino acids. The CDR3 loop is CASSYSRGRNTEAFF. The DNA of the CDR3 is TGTGCCAGCAGTTACTCAAGGGGCCGGAACACTGAAGCTTTCTTT.